The clone carrying this TCR beta chain registers medium-sized (0.01 to 0.1%) by frequency. Its antigen is unknown. This CDR3 comprises 14 residues. Looked up from germline, CDR1 is LNHDA and CDR2 is SQIVND (reference sequence). TRB was amplified by touch-down multiplex PCR, primer pools A and B combined. Following a re-call of the multiplex PCR reads, TCRdb has one entry per CDR3 protein and lacks DNA. The repertoire shows 5,500 to 6,500 distinct CDR3 sequences; the top ten hold around 7%. The data originate from a study of T cell clusters in autoimmune cytopenias. Findings of the study overall: Clustering suggested that physiological T cell clusters were missing in primary autoimmune cytopenia patients.

Each sample's input was 200 to 300 ng genomic DNA, 38,000 or so genome equivalents. This sample was also put to use in a study of T cell repertoires in aging, cancer and after chemotherapy. This second study notes: In each cancer cohort, median generation probability increased across chemotherapy, suggesting thymic output rebounded.

What was sequenced was peripheral blood. The source is a human donor in good health. The chain uses TRBV19 and TRBJ1-5; no DNA is available, so the TRBD1 call from TCRdb remains unchecked. CDR3: CASSPTGSGQPQHF.